This T cell receptor beta chain was identified during a study of control samples from healthy donors and cancer patients. This table comes from immunoSEQ multiplex PCR, and its TCRdb copy is limited to in-frame clones, with some not included. The data hold 150,000 to 200,000 clones, with approximately 94% observed a single time. V was cut by 0 bases and J by 11 bases, with 10 bases left in between. The length of the CDR3 is 12 residues. Per the germline V gene, CDR1 is SGHAT and CDR2 is FQNNGV. The chain uses TRBV11-2 and TRBJ1-1, with a tentative D call TRBD1 (5 bases). The sequence was collected from a man aged 55 to 70 with colorectal cancer. The specimen was PBMCs. CDR3: CASSLEKGAAFF. DNA for the CDR3: TGTGCCAGCAGCTTAGAAAAAGGGGCTGCTTTCTTT.